The sequence of this T cell receptor beta chain was determined in a study of blood T cell repertoires in COVID-19 (dated by TCRdb to about 2020). With respect to the entire study: Collaborator samples came from the United States, Italy and Spain and covered acute and convalescent phases of COVID-19. Samples came from the ongoing ImmuneRACE study (first 160 participants) plus 1,254 subjects from 6 global collaborators. The repertoires were made available in a free public database intended to serve as a resource for research on the immune response to SARS-CoV-2. Nearly every sample came with metadata listing a de-identified subject ID, COVID-19 status, age in years and sex. Where available, HLA class I and class II types were taken from metadata supplied by the sample provider and were not determined by assay-based typing. The prospective study material was composed of cDNA or gDNA derived from T cells, B-cell-depleted T cells, or PBMCs. The dataset comprised deeply sampled blood TCRbeta repertoires from subjects exposed to, actively infected with, or recovered from COVID-19. Study-wide findings and limitations: The amount of clinical and demographic metadata varied by source and participant and was provided uncurated.

The immunoSEQ Assay, a bias-controlled multiplex PCR, was used to amplify TCRbeta CDR3 regions from genomic DNA. Per the authors' processing: The number of nucleated cells in each sample was estimated from the amplification of reference gene primers within the assay. To quantify the absolute abundance of each unique TCRbeta CDR3 rearrangement, sequence reads were collapsed and filtered. Productive Simpson clonality was computed per sample as the square root of Simpson's diversity index over productive rearrangements. Imported from immuneACCESS, the table was reduced by TCRdb to in-frame sequences with V and J called. These copies leave out some clones; in studies compared against another copy, an unresolved V gene accounts for under half, and the cause of the remainder is not known. V and J calls and clone size are given by that table; D and trimming were obtained from the DNA. The sample table contains roughly 250,000 clones; only one count was recorded for roughly four fifths of them. Around 7% of the sample comes from the top ten.

A remark on this clone: Its antigen target is currently unknown. No quality values exist for individual bases; no much larger clone is one base distant.

Each collaborating institution followed its own protocols to collect whole blood in K2EDTA tubes. For TCRbeta analysis, collaborators shipped samples in one of three forms: frozen whole blood, isolated PBMCs, or DNA extracted from either of those sample types. CDR1 and CDR2 are read off the germline V gene as SGHNT and YENEEA. Relative to germline, V is 0 bases shorter and J is 7 bases shorter, with 10 bases between their ends. The CDR3 runs 13 residues from the cysteine to the phenylalanine. Just CDR3 DNA is preserved here, 39 bases in frame from base 1. This chain joins TRBV11-3 to TRBJ2-7; the D gene is unclear. Sequences were obtained from peripheral blood. This clonotype originated in a woman in her fifties or sixties with acute or convalescent COVID-19. Here is the DNA: TGTGCCAGCAGCTTAGAACCGTGGCGGGAGCAGTACTTC. This is translated as CASSLEPWREQYF.